This T cell receptor (beta chain) emerged from a study of T cells in Graves' hyperthyroidism and ophthalmopathy. Regions amplified from RNA transcripts were the TCR beta CDR3 regions. With the HTBI primer set, the TCR CDR3 went through a first round of RT-PCR. TCRdb passed the multiplex PCR reads through MiXCR, listing each CDR3 protein once. The sample lists 490,000 or so distinct CDR3 sequences, about 20% occurring once. This CDR3 has 14 amino acids. Trimming stripped 6 bases from V and 4 bases from J, with 15 bases between. This clonotype was observed many times. The source material was blood. The V call is TRBV12-3 or TRBV12-4, the J call TRBJ1-2; unclear D gene. The TCR was taken from a man aged 35-49 years with Graves' ophthalmopathy. The CDR3 DNA follows: TGTGCCAGCAGAAACTCGGCTGGAGGCTATGGCTACACCTTC. Its translation: CASRNSAGGYGYTF.